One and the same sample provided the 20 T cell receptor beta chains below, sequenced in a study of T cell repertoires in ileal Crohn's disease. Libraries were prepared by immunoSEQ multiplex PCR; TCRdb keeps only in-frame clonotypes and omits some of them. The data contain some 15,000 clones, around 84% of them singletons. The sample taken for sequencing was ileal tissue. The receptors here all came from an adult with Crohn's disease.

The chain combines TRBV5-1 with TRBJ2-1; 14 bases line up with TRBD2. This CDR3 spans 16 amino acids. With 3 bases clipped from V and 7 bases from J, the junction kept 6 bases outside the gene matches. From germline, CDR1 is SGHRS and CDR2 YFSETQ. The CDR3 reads CASSWGTSGSKNEQFF. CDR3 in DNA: TGCGCCAGCAGCTGGGGGACTAGCGGGAGCAAGAATGAGCAGTTCTTC.

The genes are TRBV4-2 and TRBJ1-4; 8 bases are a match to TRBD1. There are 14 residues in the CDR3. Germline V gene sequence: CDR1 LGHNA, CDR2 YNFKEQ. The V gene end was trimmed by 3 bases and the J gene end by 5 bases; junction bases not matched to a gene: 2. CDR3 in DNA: TGTGCCAGCAGCCAGGGACAGGAGAATGAAAAACTGTTTTTT. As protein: CASSQGQENEKLFF.

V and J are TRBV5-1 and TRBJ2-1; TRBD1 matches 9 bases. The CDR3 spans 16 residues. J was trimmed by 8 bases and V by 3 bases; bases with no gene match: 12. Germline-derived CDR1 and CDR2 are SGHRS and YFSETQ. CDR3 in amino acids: CASSSTTGGVTHEQFF. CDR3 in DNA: TGCGCCAGCAGCTCGACGACAGGGGGAGTTACCCATGAGCAGTTCTTC.

The CDR3 loop is CASSLALGVSYGYTF. DNA of the CDR3: TGTGCCAGCAGCTTAGCGCTCGGGGTTAGCTATGGCTACACCTTC. The chain is built from TRBV7-2 and TRBJ1-2; D gene ambiguous. The V end lost 0 bases, the J end lost 4 bases, and 12 bases lay between the germline ends. The CDR3 extends over 15 amino acids. The germline V gene has CDR1 SGHTA and CDR2 FQGNSA.

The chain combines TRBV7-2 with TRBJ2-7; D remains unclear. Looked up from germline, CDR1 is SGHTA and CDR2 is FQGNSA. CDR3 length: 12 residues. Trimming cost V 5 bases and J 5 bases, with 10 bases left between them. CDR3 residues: CASSPPDNEQYF. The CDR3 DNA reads TGTGCCAGCAGCCCTCCAGACAACGAGCAGTACTTC.

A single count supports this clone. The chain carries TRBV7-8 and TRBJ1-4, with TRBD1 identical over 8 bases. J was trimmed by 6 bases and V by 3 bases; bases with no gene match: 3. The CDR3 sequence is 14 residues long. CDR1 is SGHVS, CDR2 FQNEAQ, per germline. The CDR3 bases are TGTGCCAGCAGCTTGGGGACAGGTCATGAAAAACTGTTTTTT. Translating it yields CASSLGTGHEKLFF.

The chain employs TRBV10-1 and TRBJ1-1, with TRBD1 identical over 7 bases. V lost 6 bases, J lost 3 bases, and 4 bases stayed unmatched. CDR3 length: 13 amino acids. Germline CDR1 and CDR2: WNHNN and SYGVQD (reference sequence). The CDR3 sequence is CASRVTGDTEAFF. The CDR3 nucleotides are TGCGCCAGCAGGGTTACAGGGGACACTGAAGCTTTCTTT.

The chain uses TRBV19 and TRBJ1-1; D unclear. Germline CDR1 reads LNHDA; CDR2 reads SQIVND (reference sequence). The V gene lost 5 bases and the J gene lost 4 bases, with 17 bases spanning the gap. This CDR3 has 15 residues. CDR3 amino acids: CASSHQPRRGTEAFF. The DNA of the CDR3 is TGTGCCAGTAGTCACCAGCCTAGAAGAGGCACTGAAGCTTTCTTT. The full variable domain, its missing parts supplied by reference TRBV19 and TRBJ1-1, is DGGITQSPKYLFRKEGQNVTLSCEQNLNHDAMYWYRQDPGQGLRLIYYSQIVNDFQKGDIAEGYSVSREKKESFPLTVTSAQKNPTAFYLCASSHQPRRGTEAFFGQGTRLTVV.

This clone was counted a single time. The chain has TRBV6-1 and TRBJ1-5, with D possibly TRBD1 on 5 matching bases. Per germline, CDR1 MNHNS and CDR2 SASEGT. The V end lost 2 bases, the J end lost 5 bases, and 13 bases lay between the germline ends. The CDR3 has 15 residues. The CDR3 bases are TGTGCCAGCAGTGAATTTGGGGGGGTTCATCAGCCCCAGCATTTT. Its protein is CASSEFGGVHQPQHF.

CDR3 sequence reads: CASSLPAGGARYEQYF. The CDR3 DNA follows: TGTGCCAGCAGCCTCCCGGCGGGGGGGGCGCGATACGAGCAGTACTTC. The rearrangement joins TRBV14 to TRBJ2-7; 9 bases agree with TRBD2. The ends lost 4 bases at V and 4 bases at J; junction bases unmatched: 11. From germline, CDR1 is SGHDN and CDR2 FVKESK. There are 16 residues in the CDR3.

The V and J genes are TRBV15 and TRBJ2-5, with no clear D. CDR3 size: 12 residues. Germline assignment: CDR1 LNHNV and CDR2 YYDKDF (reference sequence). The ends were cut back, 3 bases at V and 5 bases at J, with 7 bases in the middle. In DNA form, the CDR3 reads TGTGCCACCAGCAGGAGCCGCGAGACCCAGTACTTC. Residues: CATSRSRETQYF.

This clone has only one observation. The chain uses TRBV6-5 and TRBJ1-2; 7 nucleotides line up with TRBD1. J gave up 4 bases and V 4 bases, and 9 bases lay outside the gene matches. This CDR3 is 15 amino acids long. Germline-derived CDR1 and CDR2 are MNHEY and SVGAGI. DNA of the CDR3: TGTGCCAGCAGTTTCTCCCCAGGGGGTCCCTATGGCTACACCTTC. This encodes CASSFSPGGPYGYTF.

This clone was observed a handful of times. The chain's CDR3 is CASSRQGSNTGELFF. CDR3 coding DNA: TGTGCCAGCTCCCGACAGGGTTCGAACACCGGGGAGCTGTTTTTT. This chain joins TRBV18 and TRBJ2-2; 7 bases align to TRBD1. Germline CDR1 and CDR2: KGHSH and LQKENI. This CDR3 is built from 15 residues. Germline trimming cut 6 bases from V and 0 bases from J; bases unmatched to any gene: 4.

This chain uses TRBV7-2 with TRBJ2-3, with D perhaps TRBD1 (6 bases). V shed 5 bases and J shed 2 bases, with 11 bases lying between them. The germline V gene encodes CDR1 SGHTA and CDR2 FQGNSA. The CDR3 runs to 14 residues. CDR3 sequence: CASSIQGFTDTQYF. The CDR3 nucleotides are TGTGCCAGCAGCATACAGGGTTTCACAGATACGCAGTATTTT.

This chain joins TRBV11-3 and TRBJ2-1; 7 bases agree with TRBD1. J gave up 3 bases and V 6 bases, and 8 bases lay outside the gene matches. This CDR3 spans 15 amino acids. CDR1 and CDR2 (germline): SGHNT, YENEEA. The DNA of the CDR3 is TGTGCCAGCAGTCTAGACAGGGCAAACTACAATGAGCAGTTCTTC. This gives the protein CASSLDRANYNEQFF.

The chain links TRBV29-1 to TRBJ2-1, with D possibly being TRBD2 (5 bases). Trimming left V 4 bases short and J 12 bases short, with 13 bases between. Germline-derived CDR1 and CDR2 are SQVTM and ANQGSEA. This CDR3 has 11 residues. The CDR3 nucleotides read TGCAGCGTTGGTAGGGAGTCCTGGCAGTTCTTC. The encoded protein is CSVGRESWQFF.

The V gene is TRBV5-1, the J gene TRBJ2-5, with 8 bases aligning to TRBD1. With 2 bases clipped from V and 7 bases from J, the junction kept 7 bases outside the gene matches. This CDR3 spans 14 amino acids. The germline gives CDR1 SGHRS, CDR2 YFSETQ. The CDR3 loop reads CASSFDRGMGTQYF. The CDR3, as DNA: TGCGCCAGCAGCTTCGACAGGGGAATGGGGACCCAGTACTTC.

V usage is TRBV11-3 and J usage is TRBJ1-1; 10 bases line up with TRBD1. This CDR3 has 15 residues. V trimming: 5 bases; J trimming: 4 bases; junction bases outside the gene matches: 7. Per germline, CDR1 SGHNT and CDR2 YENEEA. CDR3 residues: CASSPGQGRGTEAFF. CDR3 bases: TGTGCCAGCAGCCCGGGACAGGGGAGAGGCACTGAAGCTTTCTTT.

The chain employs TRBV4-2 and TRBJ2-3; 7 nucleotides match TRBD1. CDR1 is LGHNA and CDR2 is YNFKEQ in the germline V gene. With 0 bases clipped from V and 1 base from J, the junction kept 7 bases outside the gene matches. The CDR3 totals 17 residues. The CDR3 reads CASSQEAAGGGTDTQYF. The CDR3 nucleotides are TGTGCCAGCAGCCAAGAGGCTGCAGGGGGAGGCACAGATACGCAGTATTTT.

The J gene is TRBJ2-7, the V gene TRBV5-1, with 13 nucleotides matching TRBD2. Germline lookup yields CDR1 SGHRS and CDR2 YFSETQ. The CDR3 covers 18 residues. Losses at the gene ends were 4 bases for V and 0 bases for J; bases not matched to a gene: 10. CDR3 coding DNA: TGCGCCAGCAGCCTGACTAGCGGGAGGAGAGGGACCTCCTACGAGCAGTACTTC. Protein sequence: CASSLTSGRRGTSYEQYF.